The rows below give T cell receptor beta chains drawn from one sample of a study of Graves' ophthalmopathy and Graves' hyperthyroidism. TCRdb reprocessed the multiplex PCR reads with MiXCR, giving one entry per CDR3 protein. The table lists more than 300,000 distinct CDR3 sequences, over 15% of them singletons. Sequencing was carried out using peripheral blood. Every receptor here comes from a woman aged 18 to 35 with stable Graves' hyperthyroidism. Both conserved end residues are part of each CDR3. Fields, in order: CDR3 length, clone size, J gene, D gene, V gene, CDR3 protein, CDR3 DNA. D genes are given only for firm matches. For some rows the clone size is stated as once, few or many, or as a class when expanded; others skip it.

16	many	TRBJ1-5	.	TRBV12-3/TRBV12-4	CASSFGFGTDTQPQHF	TGTGCCAGCAGTTTTGGGTTCGGGACTGACACCCAGCCCCAGCATTTT
15	many	TRBJ1-2	TRBD1	TRBV28	CASSFRGGETHGYTF	TGTGCCAGCAGTTTCCGAGGGGGCGAAACTCATGGCTACACCTTC
15	many	TRBJ2-2	TRBD1	TRBV6-5	CASSYTGGITGELFF	TGTGCCAGCAGTTACACAGGGGGCATCACCGGGGAGCTGTTTTTT
14	.	TRBJ1-6	.	TRBV6-2/TRBV6-3	CASTSDLENSPLHF	TGTGCCAGCACCTCCGACCTTGAAAATTCACCCCTCCACTTT
14	many	TRBJ1-1	TRBD1	TRBV7-2	CANSHGQGNTEAFF	TGTGCCAACAGCCATGGACAGGGGAACACTGAAGCTTTCTTT
16	many	TRBJ2-5	TRBD2	TRBV24-1	CATSSPLAAGGETQYF	TGTGCCACCAGTTCCCCCCTAGCGGCCGGCGGAGAGACCCAGTACTTC
15	many	TRBJ1-1	.	TRBV2	CASREGVSGNTEAFF	TGTGCCAGCAGGGAGGGGGTAAGTGGGAACACTGAAGCTTTCTTT
17	many	TRBJ1-5	.	TRBV20-1	CSAMGGRGAWSNQPQHF	TGCAGTGCTATGGGGGGGCGCGGGGCTTGGAGCAATCAGCCCCAGCATTTT
13	many	TRBJ1-5	TRBD1	TRBV6-2/TRBV6-3	CASSDRGNQPQHF	TGTGCCAGCAGTGACAGGGGCAATCAGCCCCAGCATTTT
12	many	TRBJ2-5	.	TRBV3-1	CASSRVEETQYF	TGTGCCAGCAGCCGCGTTGAAGAGACCCAGTACTTC
13	many	TRBJ1-5	.	TRBV29-1	CSVGPGINQPQHF	TGCAGCGTTGGTCCAGGGATCAATCAGCCCCAGCATTTT
14	.	TRBJ2-5	.	TRBV13	CASSLKEYQETQYF	TGTGCCAGCAGCTTAAAAGAGTACCAAGAGACCCAGTACTTC
13	many	TRBJ1-5	.	TRBV9	CASSGGINQPQHF	TGTGCCAGCAGTGGGGGTATCAATCAGCCCCAGCATTTT
15	many	TRBJ1-2	TRBD1	TRBV12-5	CASGTQGGFTYGYTF	TGTGCTAGTGGTACCCAGGGGGGGTTCACCTATGGCTACACCTTC
16	.	TRBJ1-1	TRBD1	TRBV6-2/TRBV6-3	CASSYSYGTVNTEAFF	TGTGCCAGCAGTTACTCGTACGGGACAGTGAACACTGAAGCTTTCTTT
16	few	TRBJ2-4	.	TRBV5-1	CASSSGRALTGNIQYF	TGCGCCAGCAGCTCCGGGCGAGCCTTAACTGGAAACATTCAGTACTTC
15	many	TRBJ1-1	TRBD1	TRBV19	CASRDSRTGGTEAFF	TGTGCCAGTAGAGATTCGCGGACAGGGGGCACTGAAGCTTTCTTT
14	.	TRBJ1-2	TRBD1	TRBV6-1	CASRSSGTAYGYTF	TGTGCCAGCAGGTCTTCCGGGACAGCCTATGGCTACACCTTC
16	.	TRBJ1-3	.	TRBV11-1	CASTIGGGRALGTIYF	TGTGCCAGCACCATCGGGGGGGGACGGGCCCTCGGCACCATATATTTT
14	.	TRBJ2-5	.	TRBV7-8	CASSFEDWEETQYF	TGTGCCAGCAGCTTCGAGGACTGGGAAGAGACCCAGTACTTC
17	many	TRBJ2-7	.	TRBV7-8	CASSLALVPRDIYEQYF	TGTGCCAGCAGCTTAGCGCTCGTCCCCAGGGACATCTACGAGCAGTACTTC
16	few	TRBJ2-7	TRBD1	TRBV18	CASSPPGTDFFYEQYF	TGTGCCAGCTCACCACCCGGGACAGATTTTTTCTACGAGCAGTACTTC
13	.	TRBJ1-5	.	TRBV20-1	CSAWGNPNQPQHF	TGCAGTGCTTGGGGGAACCCGAATCAGCCCCAGCATTTT
14	many	TRBJ1-2	TRBD1	TRBV11-2	CASSLQTGSYGYTF	TGTGCCAGCAGCTTACAGACAGGGTCCTATGGCTACACCTTC
13	.	TRBJ1-1	TRBD1	TRBV19	CASSVVWTGEAFF	TGTGCCAGTAGTGTTGTATGGACAGGGGAGGCTTTCTTT
12	.	TRBJ2-7	.	TRBV6-1	CASSATSLEQYF	TGTGCCAGCAGTGCTACTAGTCTCGAGCAGTACTTC
16	few	TRBJ2-2	.	TRBV3-1	CASSRNPGRGTGELFF	TGTGCCAGCAGCCGCAATCCAGGGCGAGGCACCGGGGAGCTGTTTTTT